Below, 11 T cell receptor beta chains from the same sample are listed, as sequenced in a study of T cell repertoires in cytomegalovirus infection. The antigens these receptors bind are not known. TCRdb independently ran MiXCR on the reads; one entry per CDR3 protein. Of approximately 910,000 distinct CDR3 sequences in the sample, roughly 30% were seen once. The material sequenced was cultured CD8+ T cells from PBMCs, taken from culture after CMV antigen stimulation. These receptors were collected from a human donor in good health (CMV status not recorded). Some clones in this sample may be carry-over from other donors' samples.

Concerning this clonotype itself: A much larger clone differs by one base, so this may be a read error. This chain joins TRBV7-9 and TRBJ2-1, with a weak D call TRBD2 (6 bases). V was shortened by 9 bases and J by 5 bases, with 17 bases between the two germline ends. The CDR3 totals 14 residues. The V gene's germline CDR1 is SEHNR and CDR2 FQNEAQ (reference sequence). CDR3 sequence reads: CASPGRGSDNEQFF. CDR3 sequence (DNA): TGTGCCAGTCCGGGGCGGGGTTCAGACAATGAGCAGTTCTTC.

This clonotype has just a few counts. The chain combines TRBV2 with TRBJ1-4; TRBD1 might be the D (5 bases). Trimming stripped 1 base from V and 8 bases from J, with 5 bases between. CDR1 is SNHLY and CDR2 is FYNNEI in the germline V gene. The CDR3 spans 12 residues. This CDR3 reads CASSEDREKLFF. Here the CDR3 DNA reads TGTGCCAGCAGTGAAGACAGGGAAAAACTGTTTTTT.

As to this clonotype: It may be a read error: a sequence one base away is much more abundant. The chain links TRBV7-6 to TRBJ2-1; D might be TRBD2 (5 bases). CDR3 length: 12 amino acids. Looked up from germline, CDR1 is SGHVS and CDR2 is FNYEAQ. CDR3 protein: CANSSRANEQFF. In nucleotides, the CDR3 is TGTGCCAACAGCTCGCGGGCGAATGAGCAGTTCTTC.

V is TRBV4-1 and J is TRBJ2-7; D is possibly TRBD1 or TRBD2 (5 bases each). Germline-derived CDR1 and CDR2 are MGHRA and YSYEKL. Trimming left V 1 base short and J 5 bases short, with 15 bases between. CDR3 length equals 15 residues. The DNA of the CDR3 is TGCGCCAGCAGCCAAGGATCAGGGAGCCCCAACGAGCAGTACTTC. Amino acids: CASSQGSGSPNEQYF.

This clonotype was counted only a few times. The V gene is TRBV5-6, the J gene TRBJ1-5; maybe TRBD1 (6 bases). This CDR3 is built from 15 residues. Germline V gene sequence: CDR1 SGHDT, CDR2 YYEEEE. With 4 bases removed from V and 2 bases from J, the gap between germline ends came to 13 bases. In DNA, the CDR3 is TGTGCCAGCAGCCATGGCGCAGGGGGCAATCAGCCCCAGCATTTT. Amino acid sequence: CASSHGAGGNQPQHF.

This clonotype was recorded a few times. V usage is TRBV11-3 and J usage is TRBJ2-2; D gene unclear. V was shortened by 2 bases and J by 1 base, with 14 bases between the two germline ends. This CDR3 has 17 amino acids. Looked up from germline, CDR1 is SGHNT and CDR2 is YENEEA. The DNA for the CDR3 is TGTGCCAGCAGCTTAAATTGGGCAAGAGAGAACACCGGGGAGCTGTTTTTT. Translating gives CASSLNWARENTGELFF.

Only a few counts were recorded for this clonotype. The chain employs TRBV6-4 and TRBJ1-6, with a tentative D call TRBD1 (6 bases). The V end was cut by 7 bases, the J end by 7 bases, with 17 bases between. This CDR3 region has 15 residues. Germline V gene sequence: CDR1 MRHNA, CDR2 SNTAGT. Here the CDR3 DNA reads TGTGCCAGCAATCCACAGGGACTTAGAAATTCACCCCTCCACTTT. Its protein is CASNPQGLRNSPLHF.

Here the CDR3 DNA reads TGTGCCAGCAGTTTTCCCCACAGGGATAGGGACAATCAGCCCCAGCATTTT. This encodes CASSFPHRDRDNQPQHF. This chain uses TRBV12-3 or TRBV12-4 with TRBJ1-5; TRBD1 might be the D (6 bases). The CDR3 has 17 residues. Trimming cost V 3 bases and J 3 bases, with 18 bases left between them.

For the CDR3, the DNA is TGTGCCAGCAGTCCCAGGGTAGACGAGCAGTACTTC. Translation gives CASSPRVDEQYF. The rearrangement links TRBV12-3 or TRBV12-4 to TRBJ2-7, with a tentative D call TRBD1 (5 bases). With 5 bases removed from V and 5 bases from J, the gap between germline ends came to 10 bases. The CDR3 runs 12 residues.

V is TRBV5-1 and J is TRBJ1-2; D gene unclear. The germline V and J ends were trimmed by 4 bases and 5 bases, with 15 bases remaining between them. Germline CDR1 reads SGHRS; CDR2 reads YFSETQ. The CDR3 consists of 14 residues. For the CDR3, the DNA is TGCGCCAGCAGCCCATGGACGGAGGTTTATGGCTACACCTTC. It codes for CASSPWTEVYGYTF.

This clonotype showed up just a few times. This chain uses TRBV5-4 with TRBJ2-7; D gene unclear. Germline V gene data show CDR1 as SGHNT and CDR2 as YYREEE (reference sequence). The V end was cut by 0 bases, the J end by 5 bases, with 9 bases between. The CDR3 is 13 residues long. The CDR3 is CASSLARNHEQYF. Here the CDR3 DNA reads TGTGCCAGCAGCTTGGCACGGAACCACGAGCAGTACTTC.